These T cell receptor beta chains were read from a single sample in a study of CD8 T cells in ankylosing spondylitis. Using its own MiXCR run on the 5' RACE reads, TCRdb lists one record per CDR3 protein. Of 250,000 or so distinct CDR3 sequences listed, 20% to 30% are singletons. Source material: blood, either unsorted or a sorted T cell fraction (not recorded which). The origin of the receptors is a male donor with ankylosing spondylitis or in good health (not recorded which). Both conserved end residues are part of each CDR3. The order of the fields is V gene, D gene, clone size, J gene, CDR3 length, CDR3 DNA, CDR3 protein. D genes are given only for firm matches. For some rows the clone size is stated as once, few or many, or as a class when expanded; others skip it.

V gene: TRBV5-3; D gene: .; clone size: .; J gene: TRBJ2-2; CDR3 length: 13; CDR3 DNA: TGTGCCAGGGGCCGCGAGATGGCCGGGGAGCTGTTTTTT; CDR3 protein: CARGREMAGELFF
V gene: TRBV7-2; D gene: TRBD1; clone size: .; J gene: TRBJ2-5; CDR3 length: 15; CDR3 DNA: TGTGCCAGCAGCTTAGCGGGACAGATCCAAGAGACCCAGTACTTC; CDR3 protein: CASSLAGQIQETQYF
V gene: TRBV20-1; D gene: .; clone size: few; J gene: TRBJ1-2; CDR3 length: 17; CDR3 DNA: TGCAGTGCTAGAGATCCCGGACCCAGAGGGGGACGATATGGCTACACCTTC; CDR3 protein: CSARDPGPRGGRYGYTF
V gene: TRBV12-3/TRBV12-4; D gene: .; clone size: many; J gene: TRBJ1-4; CDR3 length: 15; CDR3 DNA: TGTGCCAGCAGTTTAGCGACAGCAACTAATGAAAAACTGTTTTTT; CDR3 protein: CASSLATATNEKLFF
V gene: TRBV6-5; D gene: .; clone size: few; J gene: TRBJ1-1; CDR3 length: 14; CDR3 DNA: TGTGCCAGCAGTTACTCGGCGAAACGGGCTGAAGCTTTCTTT; CDR3 protein: CASSYSAKRAEAFF
V gene: TRBV12-3/TRBV12-4; D gene: .; clone size: .; J gene: TRBJ2-7; CDR3 length: 13; CDR3 DNA: TGTGCCAGCAGTACGGGACAACCCTACGAGCAGTACTTC; CDR3 protein: CASSTGQPYEQYF
V gene: TRBV12-3/TRBV12-4; D gene: .; clone size: many; J gene: TRBJ1-2; CDR3 length: 16; CDR3 DNA: TGTGCCAGCAGTTTAATGAGGGGCGGACAGTCAGCTGGCTACACCTTC; CDR3 protein: CASSLMRGGQSAGYTF
V gene: TRBV20-1; D gene: TRBD1; clone size: .; J gene: TRBJ1-1; CDR3 length: 16; CDR3 DNA: TGCAGTGCTCAAATCCGGGACAGGGTGGCGAACACTGAAGCTTTCTTT; CDR3 protein: CSAQIRDRVANTEAFF
V gene: TRBV12-3/TRBV12-4; D gene: TRBD1; clone size: many; J gene: TRBJ2-5; CDR3 length: 15; CDR3 DNA: TGTGCCAGCAGTCTCCAACGGGACAGCAAAGAGACCCAGTACTTC; CDR3 protein: CASSLQRDSKETQYF
V gene: TRBV11-2; D gene: .; clone size: many; J gene: TRBJ2-2; CDR3 length: 13; CDR3 DNA: TGTGCCAGCAGCTTAGATGGTTCCGGGGAGCTGTTTTTT; CDR3 protein: CASSLDGSGELFF
V gene: TRBV20-1; D gene: TRBD1; clone size: .; J gene: TRBJ1-2; CDR3 length: 15; CDR3 DNA: TGCAGTGCTACCCGGGACAGGGGCGGGAACTATGGCTACACCTTC; CDR3 protein: CSATRDRGGNYGYTF
V gene: TRBV24-1; D gene: .; clone size: many; J gene: TRBJ2-3; CDR3 length: 16; CDR3 DNA: TGTGCCACCAGTGATTTTACAGCGAAGGGCACAGATACGCAGTATTTT; CDR3 protein: CATSDFTAKGTDTQYF
V gene: TRBV20-1; D gene: TRBD2; clone size: .; J gene: TRBJ2-2; CDR3 length: 13; CDR3 DNA: TGCAGTGCTAGTCTAGCGGCTGCCGGGGAGCTGTTTTTT; CDR3 protein: CSASLAAAGELFF
V gene: TRBV6-5; D gene: TRBD1; clone size: many; J gene: TRBJ2-7; CDR3 length: 16; CDR3 DNA: TGTGCCAGCAGTTACGGGGGACAGGGGCCCTCCTACGAGCAGTACTTC; CDR3 protein: CASSYGGQGPSYEQYF
V gene: TRBV20-1; D gene: .; clone size: .; J gene: TRBJ1-1; CDR3 length: 17; CDR3 DNA: TGCAGTGCGGGCAGTAGGGGGGGCATGGGAATGGGCACTGAAGCTTTCTTT; CDR3 protein: CSAGSRGGMGMGTEAFF
V gene: TRBV20-1; D gene: TRBD1; clone size: many; J gene: TRBJ2-1; CDR3 length: 13; CDR3 DNA: TGCAGCCCAAAAGAGGACAGGCCTTCAAGGGAGTTCTTC; CDR3 protein: CSPKEDRPSREFF
V gene: TRBV7-9; D gene: .; clone size: few; J gene: TRBJ2-7; CDR3 length: 12; CDR3 DNA: TGTGCCAGCAGACTGGACAGCTACGAGCAGTACTTC; CDR3 protein: CASRLDSYEQYF
V gene: TRBV18; D gene: .; clone size: .; J gene: TRBJ2-5; CDR3 length: 13; CDR3 DNA: TGTGCCAGCTCACCAGGATTCCAAGAGACCCAGTACTTC; CDR3 protein: CASSPGFQETQYF
V gene: TRBV11-3; D gene: .; clone size: many; J gene: TRBJ2-1; CDR3 length: 13; CDR3 DNA: TGTGCCAGCAGCTTAGATAAGGGTTATGAGCAGTTCTTC; CDR3 protein: CASSLDKGYEQFF
V gene: TRBV7-8; D gene: TRBD1; clone size: .; J gene: TRBJ1-4; CDR3 length: 16; CDR3 DNA: TGTGCCAGCACCTCTAGAGAGGCAGGGGGCGGTGAAAAACTGTTTTTT; CDR3 protein: CASTSREAGGGEKLFF
V gene: TRBV30; D gene: TRBD1; clone size: few; J gene: TRBJ2-2; CDR3 length: 16; CDR3 DNA: TGTGCCTGGAGTCTCCCTGGGACAGGGAACACCGGGGAGCTGTTTTTT; CDR3 protein: CAWSLPGTGNTGELFF
V gene: TRBV20-1; D gene: .; clone size: .; J gene: TRBJ2-3; CDR3 length: 16; CDR3 DNA: TGCAGTGCTAGAAAGCCCCTGGGTGCCCACACAGATACGCAGTATTTT; CDR3 protein: CSARKPLGAHTDTQYF
V gene: TRBV29-1; D gene: TRBD1; clone size: few; J gene: TRBJ2-5; CDR3 length: 14; CDR3 DNA: TGCAGCGTACGGGACAGGGGGCGAGAAGAGACCCAGTACTTC; CDR3 protein: CSVRDRGREETQYF
V gene: TRBV4-1; D gene: .; clone size: .; J gene: TRBJ2-2; CDR3 length: 16; CDR3 DNA: TGCGCCAGCAGCCAAGTGTTCGGGACGGGCACCGGGGAGCTGTTTTTT; CDR3 protein: CASSQVFGTGTGELFF
V gene: TRBV20-1; D gene: .; clone size: .; J gene: TRBJ1-1; CDR3 length: 14; CDR3 DNA: TGCAGTGCTAGAGATCCACAGCGAAACACTGAAGCTTTCTTT; CDR3 protein: CSARDPQRNTEAFF
V gene: TRBV12-3/TRBV12-4; D gene: TRBD1; clone size: many; J gene: TRBJ1-2; CDR3 length: 16; CDR3 DNA: TGTGCCAGCAGTACCTCCCCGGGACAGGGACACTATGGCTACACCTTC; CDR3 protein: CASSTSPGQGHYGYTF
V gene: TRBV12-3/TRBV12-4; D gene: .; clone size: many; J gene: TRBJ2-1; CDR3 length: 13; CDR3 DNA: TGTGCCAGCAGTTTCGGGGGCCGAAAGGAGCAGTTCTTC; CDR3 protein: CASSFGGRKEQFF
V gene: TRBV20-1; D gene: TRBD1; clone size: few; J gene: TRBJ2-7; CDR3 length: 14; CDR3 DNA: TGCAGTGCCCCGAACCCGGGACAGACATACGAGCAGTACTTC; CDR3 protein: CSAPNPGQTYEQYF
V gene: TRBV12-3/TRBV12-4; D gene: .; clone size: few; J gene: TRBJ1-2; CDR3 length: 12; CDR3 DNA: TGTGCCAGCAGTAATCAGGGAGTTGGCTACACCTTC; CDR3 protein: CASSNQGVGYTF
V gene: TRBV20-1; D gene: .; clone size: many; J gene: TRBJ2-3; CDR3 length: 12; CDR3 DNA: TGCAGTGCTAGACCCACTACAGATACGCAGTATTTT; CDR3 protein: CSARPTTDTQYF
V gene: TRBV6-5; D gene: .; clone size: .; J gene: TRBJ1-2; CDR3 length: 15; CDR3 DNA: TGTGCCAGCAGTTCCCTCCGGGGGGGCTCCTATGGCTACACCTTC; CDR3 protein: CASSSLRGGSYGYTF
V gene: TRBV10-3; D gene: .; clone size: many; J gene: TRBJ2-2; CDR3 length: 17; CDR3 DNA: TGTGCCATCAGTGACCTTGCAGTATCCCTCAACACCGGGGAGCTGTTTTTT; CDR3 protein: CAISDLAVSLNTGELFF
V gene: TRBV5-5; D gene: .; clone size: .; J gene: TRBJ2-3; CDR3 length: 15; CDR3 DNA: TGTGCCAGCAGCACCTGGAGGCTCTACACAGATACGCAGTATTTT; CDR3 protein: CASSTWRLYTDTQYF
V gene: TRBV6-5; D gene: .; clone size: few; J gene: TRBJ2-4; CDR3 length: 14; CDR3 DNA: TGTGCCAGCAGTTACGGGTTAGCCAAAAACATTCAGTACTTC; CDR3 protein: CASSYGLAKNIQYF
V gene: TRBV24-1; D gene: TRBD1; clone size: .; J gene: TRBJ2-1; CDR3 length: 17; CDR3 DNA: TGTGCCACCAGTGACCCTAGGACGAGACAGGGCGGCAATGAGCAGTTCTTC; CDR3 protein: CATSDPRTRQGGNEQFF
V gene: TRBV5-6; D gene: .; clone size: many; J gene: TRBJ1-2; CDR3 length: 14; CDR3 DNA: TGTGCCAGCAGCCTAGGGGCTATTAACTATGGCTACACCTTC; CDR3 protein: CASSLGAINYGYTF
V gene: TRBV29-1; D gene: TRBD1; clone size: few; J gene: TRBJ2-5; CDR3 length: 14; CDR3 DNA: TGCAGCGTTGAAAGGGACAGGTTATTGCAGACCCAGTACTTC; CDR3 protein: CSVERDRLLQTQYF
V gene: TRBV7-2; D gene: TRBD1; clone size: .; J gene: TRBJ2-5; CDR3 length: 15; CDR3 DNA: TGTGCCAGCAGCTTAGTCGGGACAGTCCAGGAGACCCAGTACTTC; CDR3 protein: CASSLVGTVQETQYF
V gene: TRBV29-1; D gene: TRBD1; clone size: .; J gene: TRBJ1-2; CDR3 length: 13; CDR3 DNA: TGCAGCGTTTTGGGACAGGGGGCCTATGGCTACACCTTC; CDR3 protein: CSVLGQGAYGYTF
V gene: TRBV3-1; D gene: TRBD2; clone size: few; J gene: TRBJ2-1; CDR3 length: 15; CDR3 DNA: TGTGCCAGCAGCCAGAGAGGACTAGCCGCCAATGAGCAGTTCTTC; CDR3 protein: CASSQRGLAANEQFF
V gene: TRBV7-2; D gene: .; clone size: .; J gene: TRBJ2-3; CDR3 length: 14; CDR3 DNA: TGTGCCAGCAGCGAGGACAGATACACAGATACGCAGTATTTT; CDR3 protein: CASSEDRYTDTQYF
V gene: TRBV29-1; D gene: .; clone size: many; J gene: TRBJ2-1; CDR3 length: 13; CDR3 DNA: TGCAGCGTTGGTCGGAGCTCCTACAATGAGCAGTTCTTC; CDR3 protein: CSVGRSSYNEQFF
V gene: TRBV18; D gene: TRBD1; clone size: few; J gene: TRBJ2-7; CDR3 length: 16; CDR3 DNA: TGTGCCAGCTCACCAACGGGACAGGGCTTTGGGGCCGAGCAGTACTTC; CDR3 protein: CASSPTGQGFGAEQYF
V gene: TRBV10-3; D gene: TRBD1; clone size: many; J gene: TRBJ2-7; CDR3 length: 14; CDR3 DNA: TGTGCCATCAGTGAAAGGACAGGGGGCTACGAGCAGTACTTC; CDR3 protein: CAISERTGGYEQYF
V gene: TRBV27; D gene: .; clone size: many; J gene: TRBJ2-3; CDR3 length: 14; CDR3 DNA: TGTGCCAGCAGTTGGGGGGCTGGCACAGATACGCAGTATTTT; CDR3 protein: CASSWGAGTDTQYF
V gene: TRBV6-6; D gene: .; clone size: .; J gene: TRBJ2-7; CDR3 length: 13; CDR3 DNA: TGTGCCAGCATCATACCGGGGTCCTACGAGCAGTACTTC; CDR3 protein: CASIIPGSYEQYF
V gene: TRBV5-1; D gene: .; clone size: .; J gene: TRBJ1-4; CDR3 length: 14; CDR3 DNA: TGCGCCAGCAGCTTGGAGGGGATACGGTCAAAACTGTTTTTT; CDR3 protein: CASSLEGIRSKLFF
V gene: TRBV12-3/TRBV12-4; D gene: .; clone size: .; J gene: TRBJ2-5; CDR3 length: 18; CDR3 DNA: TGTGCCAGCAGTCCGTCCCGAGGGCGGGTCCGGCAGGTAGAGACCCAGTACTTC; CDR3 protein: CASSPSRGRVRQVETQYF
V gene: TRBV29-1; D gene: .; clone size: .; J gene: TRBJ2-5; CDR3 length: 16; CDR3 DNA: TGCAGCGTTGAAGATCCAGGCGGGGAGCGCGGAGAGACCCAGTACTTC; CDR3 protein: CSVEDPGGERGETQYF
V gene: TRBV20-1; D gene: .; clone size: .; J gene: TRBJ2-3; CDR3 length: 15; CDR3 DNA: TGCAGTGCCACGCATACTGGCATCAGCACAGATACGCAGTATTTT; CDR3 protein: CSATHTGISTDTQYF
V gene: TRBV7-3; D gene: .; clone size: few; J gene: TRBJ2-1; CDR3 length: 15; CDR3 DNA: TGTGCCAGCAGCTCAAGAGGACAATCCTACAATGAGCAGTTCTTC; CDR3 protein: CASSSRGQSYNEQFF